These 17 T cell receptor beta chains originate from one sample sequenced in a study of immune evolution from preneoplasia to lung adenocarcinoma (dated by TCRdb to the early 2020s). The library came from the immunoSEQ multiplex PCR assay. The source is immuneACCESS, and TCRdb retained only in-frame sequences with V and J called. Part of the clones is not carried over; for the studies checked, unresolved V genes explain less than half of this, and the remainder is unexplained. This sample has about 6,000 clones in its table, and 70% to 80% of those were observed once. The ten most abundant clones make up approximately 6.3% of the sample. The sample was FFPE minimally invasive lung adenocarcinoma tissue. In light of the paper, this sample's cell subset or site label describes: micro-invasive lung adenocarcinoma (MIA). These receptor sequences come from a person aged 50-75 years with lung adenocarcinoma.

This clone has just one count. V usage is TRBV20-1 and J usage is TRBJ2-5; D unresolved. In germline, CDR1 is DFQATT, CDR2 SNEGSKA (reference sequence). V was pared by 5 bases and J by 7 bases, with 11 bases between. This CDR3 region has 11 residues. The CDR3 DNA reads TGCAGTGCTCCGGACGTAGGGACCCAGTACTTC. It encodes CSAPDVGTQYF.

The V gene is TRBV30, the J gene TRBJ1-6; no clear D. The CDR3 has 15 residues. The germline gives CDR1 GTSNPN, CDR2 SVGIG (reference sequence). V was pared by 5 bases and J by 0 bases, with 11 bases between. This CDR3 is CAWGSLDSYNSPLHF. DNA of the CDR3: TGTGCCTGGGGATCGTTGGACTCCTATAATTCACCCCTCCACTTT. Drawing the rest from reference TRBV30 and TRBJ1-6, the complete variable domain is SQTIHQWPATLVQPVGSPLSLECTVEGTSNPNLYWYRQAAGRGLQLLFYSVGIGQISSEVPQNLSASRPQDRQFILSSKKLLLSDSGFYLCAWGSLDSYNSPLHFGNGTRLTVT.

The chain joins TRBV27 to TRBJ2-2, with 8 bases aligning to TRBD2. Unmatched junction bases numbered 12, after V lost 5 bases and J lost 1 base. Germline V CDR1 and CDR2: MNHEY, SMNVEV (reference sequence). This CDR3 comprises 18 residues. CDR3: CASSPRGGAGENTGELFF. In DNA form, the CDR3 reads TGTGCCAGCAGTCCCCGGGGGGGAGCGGGAGAGAACACCGGGGAGCTGTTTTTT.

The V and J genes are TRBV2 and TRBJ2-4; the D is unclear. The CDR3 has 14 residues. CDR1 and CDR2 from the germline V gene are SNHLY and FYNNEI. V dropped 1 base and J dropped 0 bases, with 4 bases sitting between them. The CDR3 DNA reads TGTGCCAGCAGTGAAGAGACAGCCAAAAACATTCAGTACTTC. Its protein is CASSEETAKNIQYF.

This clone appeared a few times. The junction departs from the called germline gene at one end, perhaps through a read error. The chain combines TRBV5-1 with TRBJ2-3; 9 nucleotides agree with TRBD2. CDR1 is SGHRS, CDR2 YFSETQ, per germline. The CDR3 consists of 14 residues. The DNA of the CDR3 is TGCGCCAGCAGAATTAGCGGGAGCAAAGATACGCAGTATTTT. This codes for CASRISGSKDTQYF.

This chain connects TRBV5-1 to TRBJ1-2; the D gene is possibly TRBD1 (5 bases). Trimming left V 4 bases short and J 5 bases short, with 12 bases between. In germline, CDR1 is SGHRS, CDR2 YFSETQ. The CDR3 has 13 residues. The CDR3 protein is CASSDGGWYGYTF. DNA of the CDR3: TGCGCCAGCAGCGACGGGGGATGGTATGGCTACACCTTC.

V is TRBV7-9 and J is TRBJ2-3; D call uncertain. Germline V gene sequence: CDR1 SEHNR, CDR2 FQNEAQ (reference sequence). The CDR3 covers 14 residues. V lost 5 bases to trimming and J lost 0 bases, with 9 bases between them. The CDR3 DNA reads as TGTGCCAGCAGCCGGACGTATAGCACAGATACGCAGTATTTT. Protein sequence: CASSRTYSTDTQYF.

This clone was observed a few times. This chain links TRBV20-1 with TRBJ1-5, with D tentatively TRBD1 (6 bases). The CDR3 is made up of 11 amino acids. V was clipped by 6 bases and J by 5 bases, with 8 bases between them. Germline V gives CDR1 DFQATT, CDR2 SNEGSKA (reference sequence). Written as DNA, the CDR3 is TGCAGTGCGGCAGGGGATCAGCCCCAGCATTTT. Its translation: CSAAGDQPQHF.

CDR3 amino acids: CASKGVAGMDTEAFF. For the CDR3, the DNA is TGTGCCAGTAAGGGGGTAGCGGGAATGGACACTGAAGCTTTCTTT. The chain carries TRBV19 and TRBJ1-1, with D possibly being TRBD1 (6 bases). Trimming took off 7 bases at V and 3 bases at J, with 18 bases between the two ends. The CDR3 totals 15 residues. Germline V gene sequence: CDR1 LNHDA, CDR2 SQIVND (reference sequence).

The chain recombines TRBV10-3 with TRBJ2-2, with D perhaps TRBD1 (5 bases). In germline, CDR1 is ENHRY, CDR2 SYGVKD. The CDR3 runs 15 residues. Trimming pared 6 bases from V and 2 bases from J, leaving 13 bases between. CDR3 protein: CAISRADVNTGELFF. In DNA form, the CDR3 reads TGTGCCATCAGCAGGGCCGACGTCAACACCGGGGAGCTGTTTTTT.

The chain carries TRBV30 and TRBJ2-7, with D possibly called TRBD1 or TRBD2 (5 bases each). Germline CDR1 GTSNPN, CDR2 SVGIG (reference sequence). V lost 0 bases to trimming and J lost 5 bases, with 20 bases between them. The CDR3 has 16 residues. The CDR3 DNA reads TGTGCCTGGAGTGTACGGGGCGGCACGAGTCAGAACGAGCAGTACTTC. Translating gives CAWSVRGGTSQNEQYF.

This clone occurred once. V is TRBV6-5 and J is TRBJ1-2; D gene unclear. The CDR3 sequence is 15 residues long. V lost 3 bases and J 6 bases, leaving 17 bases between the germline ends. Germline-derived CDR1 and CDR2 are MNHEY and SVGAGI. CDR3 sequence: CASSYKLKSMDGYTF. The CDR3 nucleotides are TGTGCCAGCAGTTATAAGCTCAAGTCGATGGATGGCTACACCTTC.

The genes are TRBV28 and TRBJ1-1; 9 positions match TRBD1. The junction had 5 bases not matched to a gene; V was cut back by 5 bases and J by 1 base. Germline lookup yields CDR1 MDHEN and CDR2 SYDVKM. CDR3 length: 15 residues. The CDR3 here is CASSNPTGGNTEAFF. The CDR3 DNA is TGTGCCAGCAGTAACCCGACAGGGGGGAACACTGAAGCTTTCTTT.

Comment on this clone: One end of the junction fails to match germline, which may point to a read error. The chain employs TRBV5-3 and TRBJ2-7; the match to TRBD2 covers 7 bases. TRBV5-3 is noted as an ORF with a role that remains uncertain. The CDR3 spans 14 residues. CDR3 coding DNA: TGTGCCAGCAGCTTGGGGGGGAGAAACTACGAGCAGTACTTC. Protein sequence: CASSLGGRNYEQYF.

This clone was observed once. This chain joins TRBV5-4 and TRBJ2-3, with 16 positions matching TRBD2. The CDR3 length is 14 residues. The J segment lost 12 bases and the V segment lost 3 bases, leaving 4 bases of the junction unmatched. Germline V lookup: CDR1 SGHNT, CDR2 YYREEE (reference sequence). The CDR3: CASSSGLAGGLQYF. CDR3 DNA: TGTGCCAGCAGCTCGGGACTAGCGGGGGGGCTTCAGTATTTT.

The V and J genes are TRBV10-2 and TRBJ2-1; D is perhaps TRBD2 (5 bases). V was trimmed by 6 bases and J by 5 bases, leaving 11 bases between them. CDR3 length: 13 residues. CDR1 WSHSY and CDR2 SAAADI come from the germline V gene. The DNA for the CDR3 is TGCGCCAGCAGCCCCACTAGAAACAATGAGCAGTTCTTC. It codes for CASSPTRNNEQFF.

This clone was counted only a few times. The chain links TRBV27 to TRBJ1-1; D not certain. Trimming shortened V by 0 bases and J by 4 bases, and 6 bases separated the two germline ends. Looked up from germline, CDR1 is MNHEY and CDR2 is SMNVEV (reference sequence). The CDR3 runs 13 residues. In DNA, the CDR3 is TGTGCCAGCAGTTTATCGACGGGCACTGAAGCTTTCTTT. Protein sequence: CASSLSTGTEAFF.